Presented here are 28 T cell receptor beta chains from one specimen sequenced in a study of cytomegalovirus exposure and HLA in healthy donors. Assay: immunoSEQ multiplex PCR; the TCRdb copy retains only in-frame clones and omits some. The table records over 250,000 clones, 75% to 90% of them present only once. The sample was PBMCs. These TCRs come from a woman aged 25 to 45 in good health and CMV-seropositive.

This CDR3 is CASSLVQGDYGYTF. CDR3 bases: TGTGCCAGCAGCTTGGTACAGGGGGACTATGGCTACACCTTC. The chain links TRBV5-6 to TRBJ1-2, with TRBD1 matching 8 bases. This CDR3 has 14 residues. V was pared by 0 bases and J by 3 bases, with 1 base of the junction left unmatched. Germline CDR1 and CDR2: SGHDT and YYEEEE.

This clone occurred a few times. This rearrangement joins TRBV27 to TRBJ1-6, with 8 bases matching TRBD1. Germline V CDR1 and CDR2: MNHEY, SMNVEV (reference sequence). CDR3 length: 15 amino acids. V shed 3 bases, J shed 9 bases, and the junction held 7 bases outside the gene matches. The CDR3 here is CASSFQGAGISPLHF. The CDR3 DNA is TGTGCCAGCAGTTTCCAGGGGGCGGGTATTTCACCCCTCCACTTT.

The V gene is TRBV5-1, the J gene TRBJ2-7, with a possible D match to TRBD1 (6 bases). Looked up from germline, CDR1 is SGHRS and CDR2 is YFSETQ. Trimming took off 0 bases at V and 2 bases at J, with 15 bases between the two ends. The length of the CDR3 is 16 residues. For the CDR3, the DNA is TGCGCCAGCAGCTTGGAGGGCACAGGGTCAACCTACGAGCAGTACTTC. Protein: CASSLEGTGSTYEQYF.

The chain couples TRBV30 to TRBJ2-7, with D possibly being TRBD1 or TRBD2 (5 bases each). This CDR3 contains 14 residues. Trimming removed 0 bases at V and 7 bases at J, with 16 bases between. CDR1 and CDR2 from the germline V gene are GTSNPN and SVGIG (reference sequence). The CDR3 DNA reads as TGTGCCTGGAGTGTGAAAGGTTTTGGGGGAGAGCAGTACTTC. It codes for CAWSVKGFGGEQYF.

CDR3 in amino acids: CASSITGENQPQHF. CDR3 in DNA: TGTGCCAGTAGTATAACTGGGGAGAATCAGCCCCAGCATTTT. The chain uses TRBV19 and TRBJ1-5, with D hard to call. Germline CDR1 and CDR2: LNHDA and SQIVND (reference sequence). The CDR3 runs to 14 residues. Trimming took off 2 bases at V and 4 bases at J, with 9 bases between the two ends.

V gene TRBV5-1 combines with J gene TRBJ2-7; D may correspond to TRBD1 or TRBD2 (6 bases each). The germline V gene has CDR1 SGHRS and CDR2 YFSETQ. The germline V and J ends were trimmed by 5 bases and 0 bases, with 15 bases remaining between them. This CDR3 contains 15 residues. This chain's CDR3 is CASSYRGDSSYEQYF. DNA for the CDR3: TGCGCCAGCAGTTATAGGGGGGATAGCTCCTACGAGCAGTACTTC.

The J gene is TRBJ2-5, the V gene TRBV28, with 11 bases lining up with TRBD2. This CDR3 spans 18 amino acids. Germline trimming cut 5 bases from V and 1 base from J; bases unmatched to any gene: 12. The germline V gene encodes CDR1 MDHEN and CDR2 SYDVKM. This chain's CDR3 is CASSRSGLAGASQETQYF. The CDR3 DNA reads as TGTGCCAGCAGTCGATCAGGACTAGCGGGTGCCTCCCAAGAGACCCAGTACTTC.

The chain joins TRBV14 to TRBJ1-2; the D is unclear. The length of the CDR3 is 13 residues. Germline CDR1 and CDR2: SGHDN and FVKESK. The germline V and J ends were trimmed by 1 base and 0 bases, with 3 bases remaining between them. The CDR3 loop reads CASSQVTNYGYTF. Here the CDR3 DNA reads TGTGCCAGCAGCCAAGTTACTAACTATGGCTACACCTTC.

The rearrangement uses TRBV19 and TRBJ2-1; 9 bases agree with TRBD2. V lost 3 bases, J lost 5 bases, and 5 bases stayed unmatched. Germline CDR1 reads LNHDA; CDR2 reads SQIVND (reference sequence). The CDR3 spans 15 residues. CDR3 region: CASSILAGAHNEQFF. The CDR3 DNA follows: TGTGCCAGTAGTATCTTAGCGGGAGCTCACAATGAGCAGTTCTTC.

This chain links TRBV30 with TRBJ1-3; the D is unclear. The V gene's germline CDR1 is GTSNPN and CDR2 SVGIG (reference sequence). The CDR3 contains 16 residues. V lost 2 bases, J lost 0 bases, and 14 bases lay in between. CDR3 sequence: CAWSPLGSGSGNTIYF. The CDR3, as DNA: TGTGCCTGGAGTCCCCTGGGCTCAGGCTCTGGAAACACCATATATTTT.

The CDR3 DNA sequence: TGTGCCAGCAGCGACACAGGAGAACCATCATATGGCTACACCTTC. This codes for CASSDTGEPSYGYTF. The J gene is TRBJ1-2, the V gene TRBV6-1, with D perhaps TRBD1 (5 bases). This CDR3 region has 15 residues. Trimming left V 6 bases short and J 5 bases short, with 19 bases between. In germline, CDR1 is MNHNS, CDR2 SASEGT.

The J gene is TRBJ2-5, the V gene TRBV2, with a tentative D call TRBD2 (7 bases). V was pared by 1 base and J by 4 bases, with 10 bases between. CDR1 SNHLY and CDR2 FYNNEI come from the germline V gene. The CDR3 is 14 amino acids. Here the CDR3 DNA reads TGTGCCAGCAGTGAAGGAAGGGGGGGAGAGACCCAGTACTTC. Translated: CASSEGRGGETQYF.

This sequence joins TRBV25-1 and TRBJ2-7; D is possibly TRBD2 (5 bases). CDR3 length: 16 residues. Between the trimmed V and J ends, which lost 4 bases and 0 bases, there was a span of 16 bases. Germline V gene lookup returns CDR1 MGHDK and CDR2 SYGVNS. CDR3 amino acids: CASSVLKAGISYEQYF. The CDR3, as DNA: TGTGCCAGCAGTGTCCTCAAGGCGGGTATCTCCTACGAGCAGTACTTC.

This chain uses TRBV7-8 with TRBJ2-7; TRBD1 aligns across 10 bases. The CDR3 loop spans 15 amino acids. In germline, CDR1 is SGHVS, CDR2 FQNEAQ. J gave up 4 bases and V 5 bases, and 8 bases lay outside the gene matches. Here the CDR3 reads CASSNRDRGGYEQYF. The CDR3 DNA follows: TGTGCCAGCAGCAACCGGGACAGGGGAGGGTACGAGCAGTACTTC.

This rearrangement joins TRBV25-1 to TRBJ2-1; D gene unclear. Germline loops: CDR1 MGHDK, CDR2 SYGVNS. There are 12 residues in the CDR3. The CDR3 here is CASPILSNEQFF. The CDR3 DNA is TGTGCTTCGCCAATTCTATCTAATGAGCAGTTCTTC.

The chain employs TRBV4-3 and TRBJ2-7; a weak D match, TRBD2 (5 bases). Germline-derived CDR1 and CDR2 are LGHNA and YSLEER. The V and J ends lost 4 bases and 6 bases respectively, with 19 bases between them. There are 15 residues in the CDR3. Here the CDR3 reads CASSRSGTKLGEQYF. CDR3 DNA sequence: TGCGCCAGCAGCCGAAGCGGAACTAAGCTGGGCGAGCAGTACTTC.

The chain joins TRBV5-1 to TRBJ2-2; 7 bases are a match to TRBD1. V lost 0 bases, J lost 5 bases, and 13 bases stayed unmatched. This CDR3 is built from 18 residues. Germline assignment: CDR1 SGHRS and CDR2 YFSETQ. The chain's CDR3 is CASSLGGLTGEGTGELFF. The DNA of the CDR3 is TGCGCCAGCAGCTTGGGGGGCCTCACAGGGGAAGGAACCGGGGAGCTGTTTTTT.

This sequence joins TRBV30 and TRBJ1-1, with D possibly matching TRBD1 (6 bases). V was clipped by 3 bases and J by 3 bases, with 11 bases between them. The germline V gene has CDR1 GTSNPN and CDR2 SVGIG (reference sequence). The CDR3 length is 13 residues. CDR3 residues: CAWRLQGHTEAFF. The CDR3 DNA reads TGTGCCTGGAGGTTACAGGGTCACACTGAAGCTTTCTTT. The variable domain in full, completed from reference TRBV30 and TRBJ1-1, reads SQTIHQWPATLVQPVGSPLSLECTVEGTSNPNLYWYRQAAGRGLQLLFYSVGIGQISSEVPQNLSASRPQDRQFILSSKKLLLSDSGFYLCAWRLQGHTEAFFGQGTRLTVV.

This sequence joins TRBV7-9 and TRBJ1-4; 7 bases align to TRBD1. The V gene's germline CDR1 is SEHNR and CDR2 FQNEAQ (reference sequence). Trimming removed 6 bases from V and 0 bases from J; junction bases left unmatched: 4. The CDR3 spans 15 residues. CDR3 protein: CASRPQGATNEKLFF. In DNA form, the CDR3 reads TGTGCCAGCAGGCCCCAGGGGGCAACTAATGAAAAACTGTTTTTT.

The J gene is TRBJ2-7, the V gene TRBV2; D ambiguous. The CDR3 loop spans 12 amino acids. Trimming removed 4 bases from V and 6 bases from J, with 10 bases in between. CDR1 SNHLY and CDR2 FYNNEI come from the germline V gene. The CDR3 region is CASSAAASEQYF. The CDR3 region has the DNA TGTGCCAGCAGTGCCGCAGCGAGCGAGCAGTACTTC.

This chain joins TRBV9 and TRBJ2-2, with D perhaps assigned TRBD1 or TRBD2 (5 bases each). Germline CDR1 and CDR2: SGDLS and YYNGEE. The CDR3 runs to 16 residues. With 0 bases removed from V and 3 bases from J, the gap between germline ends came to 12 bases. CDR3 sequence reads: CASSVASQGHTGELFF. The CDR3 DNA reads as TGTGCCAGCAGCGTAGCTAGCCAGGGACACACCGGGGAGCTGTTTTTT.

A few counts support this clone. The gene calls are TRBV4-2 and TRBJ2-5; D is uncertain. The CDR3 is made up of 13 amino acids. Germline V gives CDR1 LGHNA, CDR2 YNFKEQ. Between the trimmed V and J ends, which lost 3 bases and 1 base, there was a span of 6 bases. The CDR3 bases are TGTGCCAGCAGCCAGCGCCCCCAAGAGACCCAGTACTTC. As protein: CASSQRPQETQYF.

CDR3 sequence (DNA): TGTGCCAGCAGTTTCAGAGTAATTGGAAACACCATATATTTT. Translating it yields CASSFRVIGNTIYF. The chain recombines TRBV28 with TRBJ1-3; no clear D. Trimming took 3 bases from V and 3 from J, leaving 9 bases between them. Germline-derived CDR1 and CDR2 are MDHEN and SYDVKM. The CDR3 runs to 14 residues.

The chain recombines TRBV6-5 with TRBJ1-1; D possibly corresponds to TRBD1 (6 bases). V lost 6 bases and J lost 0, with 11 bases in between. The CDR3 is 14 residues long. The germline V gene has CDR1 MNHEY and CDR2 SVGAGI. The CDR3 coding sequence is TGTGCCAGCAGGGACAGTCATATGAACACTGAAGCTTTCTTT. Protein sequence: CASRDSHMNTEAFF.

As regards this clone: Within the sample, other DNA sequences also encode this same CDR3. V and J are TRBV5-1 and TRBJ2-7, with 11 positions matching TRBD1. With V trimmed by 4 bases and J by 2 bases, 5 bases remained unmatched. From germline, CDR1 is SGHRS and CDR2 YFSETQ. The CDR3 spans 15 residues. In nucleotides, the CDR3 is TGCGCCAGCAGCCCCGGGACAGGGGGTCCCTACGAGCAGTACTTC. Amino acids: CASSPGTGGPYEQYF.

CDR3 DNA: TGTGCCAGCAGCTCTATAGCGGGAGGGGGAGAGACCCAGTACTTC. Protein product: CASSSIAGGGETQYF. The chain has TRBV7-7 and TRBJ2-5; the match to TRBD2 covers 11 bases. The CDR3 has 15 amino acids. V was clipped by 4 bases and J by 4 bases; unmatched bases: 5. The germline CDR1 and CDR2 sequences are SSHAT and FNYEAQ (reference sequence).

The genes are TRBV15 and TRBJ1-1; D is uncertain. Between the trimmed V and J ends, which lost 0 bases and 1 base, there was a span of 6 bases. CDR1 and CDR2 from the germline V gene are LNHNV and YYDKDF (reference sequence). CDR3 length: 14 amino acids. DNA of the CDR3: TGTGCCACCAGCAGAGATCGGAAGAACACTGAAGCTTTCTTT. Translating it yields CATSRDRKNTEAFF.

The chain joins TRBV11-3 to TRBJ2-7, with 7 nucleotides matching TRBD1. The V and J ends lost 1 base and 0 bases, in that order; junction bases with no gene match: 6. The CDR3 contains 16 residues. Germline CDR1 is SGHNT and CDR2 is YENEEA. CDR3: CASSLGGGSSSYEQYF. CDR3 in DNA: TGTGCCAGCAGCTTAGGAGGGGGCTCTTCCTCCTACGAGCAGTACTTC.